This T cell receptor (beta chain) is drawn from a study of blood T cell repertoires in COVID-19 (TCRdb year 2020). Regarding the research as a whole: Samples covering the acute and convalescent phases of COVID-19 were provided by collaborators in the United States, Italy and Spain. The material from the prospective study consisted of cDNA or gDNA derived from T cells, B-cell-depleted T cells, or PBMCs. The dataset comprised deeply sampled blood TCRbeta repertoires from subjects exposed to, actively infected with, or recovered from COVID-19. The repertoires were made available in a free public database intended to serve as a resource for research on the immune response to SARS-CoV-2. The samples were drawn from the first 160 participants of the ongoing ImmuneRACE study and from 1,200 or so subjects provided by 6 global collaborators. Nearly every sample came with metadata listing a de-identified subject ID, COVID-19 status, age in years and sex. Where available, HLA class I and class II types were taken from metadata supplied by the sample provider and were not determined by assay-based typing. Paper-wide results and their limitations: How much clinical and demographic metadata was included differed by source and by participant, and the metadata was provided uncurated.

About this clone: The antigen it recognizes is unknown. Base qualities are not provided; no much larger clone lies one nucleotide away.

The immunoSEQ Assay, a bias-controlled multiplex PCR, was used to amplify TCRbeta CDR3 regions from genomic DNA. The paper's data handling went like this. The number of nucleated cells in each sample was estimated from the amplification of reference gene primers within the assay. To quantify the absolute abundance of each unique TCRbeta CDR3 rearrangement, sequence reads were collapsed and filtered. Productive Simpson clonality was computed per sample as the square root of Simpson's diversity index over productive rearrangements. Entries here come from immuneACCESS through TCRdb and include only in-frame sequences with V and J called. Some clones fail to appear in such tables; in the studies checked, an unresolved V gene covers under half of the shortfall, and the cause of the remainder is unknown. V, J and clone size reflect that table, while D and trimming were determined from the DNA. Counted in this sample were under 200,000 clones; 65% to 80% of them appeared once. Around 8.1% of the sample belongs to the ten largest clones.

Collaborating institutions collected whole blood in K2EDTA tubes following their own protocols. For TCRbeta analysis, collaborator samples were shipped as frozen whole blood, as isolated PBMCs, or as DNA extracted from either sample type. Material: peripheral blood. The receptor was isolated from a man aged 55 to 70 with acute or convalescent COVID-19.

The sequenced DNA: TGCGCCAGCAGCTTGGAACAGGGAGTTGGCTACACCTTC. The encoded protein is CASSLEQGVGYTF. The rearranged segments are TRBV5-1 and TRBJ1-2; TRBD1 is possibly the D segment (6 matching bases). V and J lose 0 bases and 7 bases, and a span of 10 bases separates them. The germline V gene provides CDR1 SGHRS and CDR2 YFSETQ. The CDR3 contains 13 residues, cysteine and phenylalanine counted. Just the 39-base CDR3 DNA is kept, in frame starting at base 1. Here the CDR3 is joined to the reference TRBV5-1 and TRBJ1-2 genes, and the full variable domain is: KAGVTQTPRYLIKTRGQQVTLSCSPISGHRSVSWYQQTPGQGLQFLFEYFSETQRNKGNFPGRFSGRQFSNSRSEMNVSTLELGDSALYLCASSLEQGVGYTFGSGTRLTVV.